This T cell receptor (beta chain) was sequenced for a study of somatic mutations in cytotoxic T cells in rheumatoid arthritis. The wider study: At nearly 100% purity, some V beta antibody-stained T-cell populations were flow-sorted, and these included V beta1+ cells that were sequenced for TCRB.

A word on this clone: The antigen remains unidentified.

Broader study findings: A significant difference in CD8+ T-cell clonality was not found between rheumatoid arthritis patients and age-matched healthy controls. Only rheumatoid arthritis patients, not healthy controls, showed CD8+ clonality increasing with age.

The table came from immunoSEQ multiplex PCR; TCRdb's copy has only in-frame clones and leaves some out. This sample has around 19,000 clones, with around 68% found just once. This receptor was taken from a man in his sixties in good health. Specimen: CD8+ T cells sorted from blood.

Written as DNA, the CDR3 is TGCGCCAGCAGCCAAGCCCTTGCAGGGGGCGACGAGCAGTACTTC. Its translation is CASSQALAGGDEQYF. The V call is TRBV4-1, the J call TRBJ2-7, with TRBD1 identical over 8 bases. This CDR3 has 15 residues. Germline CDR1 and CDR2: MGHRA and YSYEKL. V gave up 1 base and J gave up 5 bases; unmatched junction bases: 7.